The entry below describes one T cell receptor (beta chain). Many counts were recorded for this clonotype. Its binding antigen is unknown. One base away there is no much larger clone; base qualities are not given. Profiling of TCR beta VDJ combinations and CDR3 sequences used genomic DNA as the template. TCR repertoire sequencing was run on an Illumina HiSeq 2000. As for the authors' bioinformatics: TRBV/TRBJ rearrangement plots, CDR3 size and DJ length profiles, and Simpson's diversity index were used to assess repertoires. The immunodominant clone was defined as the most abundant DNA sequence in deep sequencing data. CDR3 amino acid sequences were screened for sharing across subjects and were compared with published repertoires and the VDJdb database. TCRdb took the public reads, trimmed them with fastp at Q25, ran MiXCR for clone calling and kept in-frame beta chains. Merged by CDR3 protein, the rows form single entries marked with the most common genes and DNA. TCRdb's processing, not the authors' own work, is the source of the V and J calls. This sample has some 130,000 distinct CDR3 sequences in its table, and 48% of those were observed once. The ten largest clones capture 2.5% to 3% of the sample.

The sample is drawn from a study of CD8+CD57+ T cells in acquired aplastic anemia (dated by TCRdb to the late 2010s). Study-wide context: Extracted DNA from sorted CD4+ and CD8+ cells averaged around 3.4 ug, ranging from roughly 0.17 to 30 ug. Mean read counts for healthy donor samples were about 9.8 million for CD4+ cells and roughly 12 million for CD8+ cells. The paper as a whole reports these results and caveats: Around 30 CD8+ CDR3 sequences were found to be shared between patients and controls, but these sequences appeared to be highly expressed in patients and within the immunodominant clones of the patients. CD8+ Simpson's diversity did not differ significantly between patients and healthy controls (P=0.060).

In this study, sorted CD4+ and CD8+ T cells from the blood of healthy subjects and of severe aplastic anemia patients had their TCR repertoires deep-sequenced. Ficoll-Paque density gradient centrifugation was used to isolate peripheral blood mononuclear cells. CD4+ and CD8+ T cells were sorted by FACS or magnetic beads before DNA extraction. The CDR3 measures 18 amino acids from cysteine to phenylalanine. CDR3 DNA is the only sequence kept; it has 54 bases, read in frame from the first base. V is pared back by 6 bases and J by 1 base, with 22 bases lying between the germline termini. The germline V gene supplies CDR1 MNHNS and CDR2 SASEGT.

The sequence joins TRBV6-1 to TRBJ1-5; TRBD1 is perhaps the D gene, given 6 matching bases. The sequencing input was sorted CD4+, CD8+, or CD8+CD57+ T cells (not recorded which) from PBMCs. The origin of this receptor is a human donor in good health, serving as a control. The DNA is TGTGCCAGCAGAACAGGTCCAGGGGCGGGGTTGAGCAATCAGCCCCAGCATTTT. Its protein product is CASRTGPGAGLSNQPQHF.